This TCR beta chain originates from a study of shared clonotypes between healthy human individuals. Study-level results: Naive subsets generally exceeded memory subsets in estimated richness.

CDR3 length: 15 residues. Germline V lookup: CDR1 LGHNA, CDR2 YNFKEQ. Deletions cut 0 bases from V and 5 bases from J, with 12 bases between. Worth noting for this clone: No antigen is known for it.

As defined, naive CD8 cells were CD45RO-negative and positively selected for CCR7, with terminally differentiated effector memory CD45RA+ cells excluded. Caucasian adults living in Nashville, Tennessee, provided all samples. Sorted subsets were amplified in replicate PCRs using around 0.2 ug DNA, approximately 30,000 T cell genomes. Libraries were prepared by immunoSEQ multiplex PCR; TCRdb keeps only in-frame clonotypes and omits some of them. This sample yields millions of clones, of which about 93% are seen a single time; more than 1.5% belongs to the top ten. Sequencing was carried out using naive CD8+ T cells from PBMCs. The clonotype comes from a young man in good health. Some clones in this sample may be carry-over from other donors' samples. The chain recombines TRBV4-2 with TRBJ2-3; D is unresolved. The CDR3 nucleotides read TGTGCCAGCAGCCAAGAAAGGGAACCGGGAGATACGCAGTATTTT. Its protein is CASSQEREPGDTQYF.